The T cell receptor (beta chain) described here comes from a study of graft-versus-host responses after intestinal transplantation. Deletions cut 4 bases from V and 4 bases from J, with 11 bases between. The CDR3 has 13 amino acids. Germline CDR1 is SGHRS and CDR2 is YFSETQ. As to this clone: Its antigen is unidentified.

Sequencing used immunoSEQ multiplex PCR; TCRdb keeps in-frame clones, though not all of them. The data show roughly 120,000 clones, approximately 95% seen once. The genes are TRBV5-1 and TRBJ2-5, with D tentatively TRBD2 (6 bases). This material consisted of unstimulated CD4+ T cells sorted from spleen or lymph node cells, taken before intestinal transplant. This sequence originates from a human donor who received an intestinal transplant. CDR3 coding DNA: TGCGCCAGCAGCCCCTTCGGGGGAGAGACCCAGTACTTC. Amino acids: CASSPFGGETQYF.